A selection of T cell receptor beta chains follows, all from one sample in a study of blood T cell repertoires in COVID-19. Measured with immunoSEQ multiplex PCR; TCRdb has only the in-frame clones, and not every one. The table has just under 65,000 clones, about three quarters seen once. Sequencing was done on a sample of peripheral blood. The receptors shown here come from a woman older than 75 with acute or convalescent COVID-19. The CDR3 runs from the conserved cysteine through the conserved F or W. D genes are given only for firm matches. Size values are once, few and many counts, or a class for expanded clones, and some rows have none.

TRBJ1-1,.,.,15,TRBV7-2,TGTGCCAGCAGCTTAGCACGGACAAGTAACACTGAAGCTTTCTTT,CASSLARTSNTEAFF
TRBJ1-3,TRBD1,.,15,TRBV3-1/TRBV3-2,TGTGCCAGCAGCCAAGCGACAGGGGCTGGAAACACCATATATTTT,CASSQATGAGNTIYF
TRBJ1-6,.,.,12,TRBV30,TGTGCCTGGGGACCTACTAATTCACCCCTCCACTTT,CAWGPTNSPLHF
TRBJ2-1,TRBD2,.,15,TRBV7-9,TGTGCCAGCAGCTCCGGGACTAGCGGGACCAATGAGCAGTTCTTC,CASSSGTSGTNEQFF
TRBJ1-1,.,.,13,TRBV5-4,TGTGCCAGCAGCCCTGGCGGGGCATCTGAAGCTTTCTTT,CASSPGGASEAFF
TRBJ1-2,.,.,14,TRBV29-1,TGCAGCGCCCCATTGCCCAGTTCTAACTATGGCTACACCTTC,CSAPLPSSNYGYTF
TRBJ1-2,.,.,14,TRBV7-6,TGTGCCAGCAGCCGGATCACGGCAGGGTATGGCTACACCTTC,CASSRITAGYGYTF
TRBJ1-1,.,.,13,TRBV28,TGTGCCAGCAGTTTATGGGGGAGCGCTGAAGCTTTCTTT,CASSLWGSAEAFF
TRBJ2-3,.,once,15,TRBV9,TGTGCCAGCAGCGTAGCGGCGGGATTGACAGATACGCAGTATTTT,CASSVAAGLTDTQYF
TRBJ1-6,TRBD1,once,16,TRBV6-1,TGTGCCAGCAGTGGCCCACGACAGGGTAGTAATTCACCCCTCCACTTT,CASSGPRQGSNSPLHF
TRBJ2-7,.,.,14,TRBV7-2,TGTGCCAGCAGCCCCGGACTAAAGGCCTACGAGCAGTACTTC,CASSPGLKAYEQYF
TRBJ1-2,.,.,13,TRBV18,TGTGCCAGCTCACCGAGCATAAACTATGGCTACACCTTC,CASSPSINYGYTF
TRBJ1-2,TRBD1,.,15,TRBV19,TGTGCCAGTTCTCACCACGGACAGGGGGACTATGGCTACACCTTC,CASSHHGQGDYGYTF
TRBJ2-7,.,.,12,TRBV28,TGTGCCAGCAGTTTATTTAAATACGAGCAGTACTTC,CASSLFKYEQYF
TRBJ2-2,.,.,13,TRBV28,TGTGCCAGCAGTTACTTATACACCGGGGAGCTGTTTTTT,CASSYLYTGELFF
TRBJ1-4,TRBD1,.,14,TRBV13,TGTGCCAGCAGCCAAGGGACAGACGATGAAAAACTGTTTTTT,CASSQGTDDEKLFF
TRBJ2-2,TRBD2,.,15,TRBV5-8,TGTGCCAGCAGCCCCACTAGCGGGAGAATCGGGGAGCTGTTTTTT,CASSPTSGRIGELFF
TRBJ2-7,TRBD1,.,17,TRBV25-1,TGTGCCAGCAAAACGCCCCCGGGGGACAGGGCGGCCTACGAGCAGTACTTC,CASKTPPGDRAAYEQYF
TRBJ1-2,TRBD1,once,13,TRBV24-1,TGTGCCACCAGTGAAACAGGGGACTATGGCTACACCTTC,CATSETGDYGYTF
TRBJ1-3,TRBD1,.,15,TRBV28,TGTGCCAGCAGCCCAGGGCAGGGGGTTGGAAACACCATATATTTT,CASSPGQGVGNTIYF
TRBJ2-1,TRBD2,.,12,TRBV30,TGTGCCTGGAGTGTAAGCGGGAGCGGGCAGTTCTTC,CAWSVSGSGQFF
TRBJ1-3,.,.,18,TRBV9,TGTGCCAGCAGCGAGGGTTTAGTCAGGACAGCCACTGGAAACACCATATATTTT,CASSEGLVRTATGNTIYF
TRBJ1-2,TRBD1,medium-sized,14,TRBV27,TGTGCCAGCAGTTTTTCTGACAGGGTCTATGGCTACACCTTC,CASSFSDRVYGYTF
TRBJ1-4,.,.,15,TRBV4-2,TGTGCCAGCAGCCAAGTGCGTGCAACTAATGAAAAACTGTTTTTT,CASSQVRATNEKLFF
TRBJ1-2,TRBD1,.,16,TRBV30,TGTGCCTGGAGTCGCCTTAGACAGGGTTTGAGGTATGGCTACACCTTC,CAWSRLRQGLRYGYTF